These 20 T cell receptor beta chains share one sample of origin, sequenced in a study of T-cell memory formation after mild COVID-19. TCRdb passed the 5' RACE reads through MiXCR, listing each CDR3 protein once. The table includes 450,000 to 650,000 distinct CDR3 sequences, about a sixth detected once. The sequenced sample was PBMCs or a T cell subset sorted from them (not recorded which). The receptor set was obtained from an adult woman who had mild COVID-19 (a few samples of this study predate the infection). Cell type and time point are not known.

The V and J genes are TRBV7-8 and TRBJ2-1; D gene ambiguous. From germline, CDR1 is SGHVS and CDR2 FQNEAQ. This CDR3 region has 13 residues. The ends were cut back, 4 bases at V and 6 bases at J, with 10 bases in the middle. For the CDR3, the DNA is TGTGCCAGCAGCTCAGTTCCCAGCAATGAGCAGTTCTTC. Residues: CASSSVPSNEQFF.

The rearrangement joins TRBV4-1 to TRBJ1-4; D possibly corresponds to TRBD1 (6 bases). Germline V gene data show CDR1 as MGHRA and CDR2 as YSYEKL. The CDR3 runs 17 residues. Trimming left V 3 bases short and J 0 bases short, with 14 bases between. The CDR3, as DNA: TGCGCCAGCAGCCACCCGACAGGCCGAGCAACTAATGAAAAACTGTTTTTT. Residues: CASSHPTGRATNEKLFF.

This clonotype was observed a handful of times. The chain links TRBV4-1 to TRBJ1-2, with TRBD1 matching over 8 bases. The CDR3 contains 16 residues. CDR1 and CDR2 from the germline V gene are MGHRA and YSYEKL. V lost 0 bases, J lost 4 bases, and 7 bases stayed unmatched. Here the CDR3 DNA reads TGCGCCAGCAGCCAAGAAATCGGACAGGGTGGCTATGGCTACACCTTC. Protein: CASSQEIGQGGYGYTF.

The CDR3 DNA follows: TGTGCCAGCAGCCAAGGCCCCGGACAGGGACCAGATACGCAGTATTTT. It specifies CASSQGPGQGPDTQYF. This chain links TRBV14 with TRBJ2-3; 8 nucleotides align to TRBD1. The junction had 7 bases not matched to a gene; V was cut back by 1 base and J by 4 bases. The CDR3 is made up of 16 amino acids. Germline V gene sequence: CDR1 SGHDN, CDR2 FVKESK.

The chain recombines TRBV7-8 with TRBJ2-5; 9 nucleotides agree with TRBD2. The CDR3 covers 14 residues. Per germline, CDR1 SGHVS and CDR2 FQNEAQ. V gave up 2 bases and J gave up 5 bases; unmatched junction bases: 3. The CDR3 nucleotides are TGTGCCAGCAGCTTACGCGGGGGGGAGGAGACCCAGTACTTC. Translating gives CASSLRGGEETQYF.

This clonotype was recorded a few times. The V call is TRBV3-1, the J call TRBJ2-7; the D is unclear. Between the trimmed V and J ends, which lost 2 bases and 6 bases, there was a span of 11 bases. Germline CDR1 and CDR2: LGHDT and YNNKEL (reference sequence). The CDR3 is 13 residues long. CDR3 loop: CASSQRDEVEQYF. The CDR3 coding sequence is TGTGCCAGCAGCCAAAGGGATGAGGTCGAGCAGTACTTC.

The chain carries TRBV7-9 and TRBJ1-1; D is possibly TRBD1 (5 bases). The CDR3 is 16 amino acids. The V gene lost 7 bases and the J gene lost 0 bases, with 18 bases spanning the gap. Germline V gene data show CDR1 as SEHNR and CDR2 as FQNEAQ (reference sequence). CDR3 sequence reads: CASMRAGPPMNTEAFF. The CDR3 DNA reads TGTGCCAGCATGAGGGCAGGGCCGCCAATGAACACTGAAGCTTTCTTT.

A few counts support this clonotype. The V call is TRBV5-1, the J call TRBJ1-1; 9 bases fit TRBD1. V shed 2 bases and J 6 bases; nucleotides not matched to a gene: 5. This CDR3 region has 14 residues. CDR1 SGHRS and CDR2 YFSETQ come from the germline V gene. The CDR3: CASSFAQGASEAFF. The DNA for the CDR3 is TGCGCCAGCAGCTTTGCACAGGGGGCGTCTGAAGCTTTCTTT.

The chain is built from TRBV5-4 and TRBJ2-7; no reliable D call. The CDR3 loop spans 15 amino acids. V was shortened by 0 bases and J by 0 bases, with 10 bases between the two germline ends. The germline V gene encodes CDR1 SGHNT and CDR2 YYREEE (reference sequence). The DNA for the CDR3 is TGTGCCAGCAGCTTGGTCCCCATACCCTCCTACGAGCAGTACTTC. The encoded protein is CASSLVPIPSYEQYF.

DNA of the CDR3: TGTGCCAGCAGTTTTAACCGGAATACGCAGTATTTT. It yields the protein CASSFNRNTQYF. The V and J genes are TRBV27 and TRBJ2-3; D not certain. V was trimmed by 3 bases and J by 7 bases, leaving 8 bases between them. The CDR3 is made up of 12 amino acids. Germline V CDR1 and CDR2: MNHEY, SMNVEV (reference sequence).

This rearrangement joins TRBV20-1 to TRBJ1-2, with 9 bases matching TRBD1. The CDR3 runs to 16 residues. The V and J ends lost 3 bases and 3 bases, in that order; junction bases with no gene match: 11. The germline gives CDR1 DFQATT, CDR2 SNEGSKA (reference sequence). The CDR3, as DNA: TGCAGTGCTAGCCGGGACAGGGAGGGTGTTGACTATGGCTACACCTTC. Residues: CSASRDREGVDYGYTF.

In its sample, this clonotype was seen a few times. The gene calls are TRBV6-1 and TRBJ2-7; possibly TRBD1 or TRBD2 for D (7 bases each). The V end lost 7 bases, the J end lost 6 bases, and 19 bases lay between the germline ends. The CDR3 sequence is 14 residues long. The germline CDR1 and CDR2 sequences are MNHNS and SASEGT. Here the CDR3 DNA reads TGTGCCAGCAAAAGACAGGGAGGGCCCTCCGAGCAGTACTTC. Its protein product is CASKRQGGPSEQYF.

The sample holds a few counts of this clonotype. DNA of the CDR3: TGTGCCACCAGTGATCCTCGTAGGAGCTCCTACGAGCAGTACTTC. It specifies CATSDPRRSSYEQYF. The chain links TRBV24-1 to TRBJ2-7; D is unclear. V was shortened by 3 bases and J by 0 bases, with 11 bases between the two germline ends. From germline, CDR1 is KGHDR and CDR2 SFDVKD. CDR3 size: 15 residues.

The CDR3 loop is CASSSSGTSVAGELFF. The CDR3 nucleotides read TGCGCCAGCAGCTCCTCCGGGACTAGTGTAGCCGGGGAGCTGTTTTTT. This chain connects TRBV5-1 to TRBJ2-2, with 8 bases fitting TRBD2. Germline V gene data show CDR1 as SGHRS and CDR2 as YFSETQ. The CDR3 loop spans 16 amino acids. The V segment lost 3 bases and the J segment 6 bases; nucleotides outside the gene matches: 10.

V is TRBV7-9 and J is TRBJ1-2, with D hard to call. The V gene lost 6 bases and the J gene lost 2 bases, with 10 bases spanning the gap. This CDR3 comprises 13 residues. Germline values: CDR1 SEHNR, CDR2 FQNEAQ (reference sequence). CDR3 coding DNA: TGTGCCAGCAGTTTCGGGGAGAACTATGGCTACACCTTC. Its protein product is CASSFGENYGYTF.

A few counts support this clonotype. This chain links TRBV29-1 with TRBJ2-3; D unclear. V was trimmed by 0 bases and J by 3 bases, leaving 7 bases between them. The CDR3 is made up of 13 amino acids. Germline-derived CDR1 and CDR2 are SQVTM and ANQGSEA. The CDR3 region has the DNA TGCAGCGTTGAAGATCTGGGGACAGATACGCAGTATTTT. This codes for CSVEDLGTDTQYF.

This chain links TRBV6-5 with TRBJ2-7; 8 bases fit TRBD2. V lost 0 bases and J lost 1; bases outside the gene matches: 2. The CDR3 runs to 15 residues. Germline CDR1 and CDR2: MNHEY and SVGAGI. The CDR3 DNA follows: TGTGCCAGCAGTTACTCAGCGGGAGAATCCTACGAGCAGTACTTC. It specifies CASSYSAGESYEQYF.

The CDR3 DNA is TGCGCCAGCAGCCCCCCGGATGAGCAGTTCTTC. It specifies CASSPPDEQFF. The genes are TRBV4-3 and TRBJ2-1; D uncertain. Germline V gene sequence: CDR1 LGHNA, CDR2 YSLEER. This CDR3 has 11 residues. V was clipped by 4 bases and J by 8 bases, with 6 bases between them.

The chain has TRBV18 and TRBJ1-1; tentatively, D is TRBD1 (5 bases). The ends were cut back, 3 bases at V and 1 base at J, with 9 bases in the middle. CDR1 is KGHSH, CDR2 LQKENI, per germline. CDR3 length: 14 residues. The CDR3 DNA reads as TGTGCCAGCTCACCTGGGGCAGCGAACACTGAAGCTTTCTTT. As protein: CASSPGAANTEAFF.

V gene TRBV7-9 combines with J gene TRBJ1-4; TRBD1 agrees at 7 bases. The CDR3 covers 13 residues. Trimming at V came to 5 bases and at J to 7 bases, leaving 4 bases not matched to a gene. The V gene's germline CDR1 is SEHNR and CDR2 FQNEAQ (reference sequence). CDR3 in DNA: TGTGCCAGCAGCATGGACAGGAGTGAAAAACTGTTTTTT. Encoded protein: CASSMDRSEKLFF.